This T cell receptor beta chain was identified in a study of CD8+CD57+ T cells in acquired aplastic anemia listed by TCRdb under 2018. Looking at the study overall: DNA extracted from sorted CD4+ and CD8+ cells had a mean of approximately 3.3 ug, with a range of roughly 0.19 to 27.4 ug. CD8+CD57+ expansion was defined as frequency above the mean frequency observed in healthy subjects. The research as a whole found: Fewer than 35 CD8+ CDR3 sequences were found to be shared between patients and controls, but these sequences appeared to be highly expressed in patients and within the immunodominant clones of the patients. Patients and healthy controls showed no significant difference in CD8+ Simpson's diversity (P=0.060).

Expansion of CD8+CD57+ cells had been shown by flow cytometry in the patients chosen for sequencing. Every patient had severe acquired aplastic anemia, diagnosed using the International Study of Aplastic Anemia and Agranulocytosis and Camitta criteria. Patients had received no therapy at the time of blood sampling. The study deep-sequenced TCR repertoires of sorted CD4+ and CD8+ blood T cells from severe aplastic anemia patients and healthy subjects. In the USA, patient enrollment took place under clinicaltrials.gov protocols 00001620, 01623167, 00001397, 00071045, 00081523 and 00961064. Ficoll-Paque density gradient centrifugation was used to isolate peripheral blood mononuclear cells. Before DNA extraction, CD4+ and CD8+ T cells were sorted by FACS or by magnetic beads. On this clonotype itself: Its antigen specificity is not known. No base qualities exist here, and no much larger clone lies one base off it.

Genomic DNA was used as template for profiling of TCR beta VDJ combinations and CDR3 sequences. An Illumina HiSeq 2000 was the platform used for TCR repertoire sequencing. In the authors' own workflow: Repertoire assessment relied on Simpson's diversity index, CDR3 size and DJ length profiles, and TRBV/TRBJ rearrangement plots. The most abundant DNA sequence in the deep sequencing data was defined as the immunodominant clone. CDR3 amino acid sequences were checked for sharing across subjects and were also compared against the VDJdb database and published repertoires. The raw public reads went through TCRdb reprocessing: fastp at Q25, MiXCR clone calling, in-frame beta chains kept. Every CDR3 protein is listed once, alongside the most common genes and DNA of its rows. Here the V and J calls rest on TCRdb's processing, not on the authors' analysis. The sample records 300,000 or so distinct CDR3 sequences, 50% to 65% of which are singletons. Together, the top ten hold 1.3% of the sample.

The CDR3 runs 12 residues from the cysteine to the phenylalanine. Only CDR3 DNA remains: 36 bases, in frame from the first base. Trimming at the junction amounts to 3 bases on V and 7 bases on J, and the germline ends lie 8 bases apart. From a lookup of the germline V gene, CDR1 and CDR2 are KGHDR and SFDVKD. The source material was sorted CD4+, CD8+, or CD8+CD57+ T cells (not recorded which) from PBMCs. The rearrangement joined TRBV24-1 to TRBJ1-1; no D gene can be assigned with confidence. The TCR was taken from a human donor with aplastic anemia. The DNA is TGTGCCACCAGTGATCCACCCAGTGAAGCTTTCTTT. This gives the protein CATSDPPSEAFF.